This TCR beta chain was captured by sequencing in a study of shared clonotypes between healthy human individuals. Investigators divided CD4+ cells into CD45RA+ naive and CD45RA-negative memory subsets. CDR3 length: 12 amino acids. The V end lost 7 bases, the J end lost 4 bases, and 5 bases lay between the germline ends. Per the germline V gene, CDR1 is SNHLY and CDR2 is FYNNEI. Original handling: Junction-only sequences produced by ImmunoSEQ had no quality scores, so filtering differed. This table comes from immunoSEQ multiplex PCR, and its TCRdb copy is limited to in-frame clones, with some not included. That table gives V, J and clone size, and the DNA gave D and trimming. The sample has about a million clones, around 76% seen once.

Sample: memory CD4+ T cells sorted from blood. Specified subset: CD45RA-negative fraction. V and J are TRBV2 and TRBJ1-6; D unresolved. The TCR was taken from a man between 18 and 29 years old in good health. CDR3 region: CASTGYNSPLHF. The DNA of the CDR3 is TGTGCCAGCACCGGATATAATTCACCCCTCCACTTT.